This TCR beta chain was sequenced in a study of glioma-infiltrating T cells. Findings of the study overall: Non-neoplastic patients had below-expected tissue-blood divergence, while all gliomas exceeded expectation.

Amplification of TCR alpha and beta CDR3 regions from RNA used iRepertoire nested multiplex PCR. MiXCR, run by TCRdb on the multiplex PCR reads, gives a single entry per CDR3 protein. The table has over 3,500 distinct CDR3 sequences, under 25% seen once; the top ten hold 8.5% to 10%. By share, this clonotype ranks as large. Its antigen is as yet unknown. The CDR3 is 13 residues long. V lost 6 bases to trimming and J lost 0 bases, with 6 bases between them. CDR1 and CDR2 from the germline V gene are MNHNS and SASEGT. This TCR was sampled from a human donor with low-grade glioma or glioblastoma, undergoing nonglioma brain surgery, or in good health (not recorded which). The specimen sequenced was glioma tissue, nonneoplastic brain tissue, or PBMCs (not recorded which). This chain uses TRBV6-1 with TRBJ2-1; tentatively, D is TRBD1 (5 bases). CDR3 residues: CASRGRSYNEQFF. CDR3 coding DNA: TGTGCCAGCAGGGGGCGCTCCTACAATGAGCAGTTCTTC.